This T cell receptor beta chain was identified in a study of cytomegalovirus exposure and HLA in healthy donors. The wider study: Out of several hundred genotyped donors, less than 90% belonged to the Caucasian-associated ancestry cluster.

The PCR employed 60 Vbeta primers together with 13 Jbeta primers. TCRdb keeps only in-frame clones here, not all; method: immunoSEQ multiplex PCR. Here the sample spans about 90,000 clones, 74% being singletons. Study results and limitations: As was reported, the HLA-A and HLA-B alleles of most subjects were accurately predicted from TCR beta sequences. In a later analysis, TCR beta V- and J-gene trimming was associated with a missense DCLRE1C variant.

There are 13 residues in the CDR3. V shed 2 bases and J shed 2 bases, with 9 bases lying between them. The germline V gene encodes CDR1 GTSNPN and CDR2 SVGIG (reference sequence). Note on this clone: Its specificity is unknown.

The donors comprised healthy bone marrow donors. The rearrangement links TRBV30 to TRBJ1-1, with no clear D. Source material: PBMCs. The source is a man aged 25 to 45 in good health and CMV-seropositive. CDR3 in DNA: TGTGCCTGGAGTATCGTACTAAACACTGAAGCTTTCTTT. Protein sequence: CAWSIVLNTEAFF.